The sequence of this T cell receptor beta chain was determined in a study of graft-versus-host responses after intestinal transplantation. Study at large: Among the recipients, all got anti-thymocyte globulin induction and then tacrolimus and steroids for about three years. Study findings and constraints: GvH clone levels peaked in circulation, and this peak was associated with early post-transplant HvG declines. The marrow of recipients harbored GvH clones, and ileum or blood showed some of them first.

The CDR3 length is 21 residues. The V gene end was trimmed by 1 base and the J gene end by 0 bases; junction bases not matched to a gene: 11. Germline CDR1 is LNHDA and CDR2 is SQIVND (reference sequence). Details on this clone: What it binds is not known.

Sequencing was performed with immunoSEQ multiplex PCR; in TCRdb, only in-frame clones are kept and a portion is missing. In the table there are about 99,000 clones, about 90% of which are singletons. The material was unstimulated CD4+ T cells sorted from spleen or lymph node cells, obtained before intestinal transplant. The sequence was collected from a human donor who received an intestinal transplant. The rearrangement links TRBV19 to TRBJ2-2, with 13 bases aligning to TRBD2. CDR3 protein: CASSIGWGTSGDSANTGELFF. CDR3 in DNA: TGTGCCAGTAGTATAGGATGGGGGACTAGCGGGGATTCCGCGAACACCGGGGAGCTGTTTTTT. Complete variable domain (other parts from reference TRBV19 and TRBJ2-2): DGGITQSPKYLFRKEGQNVTLSCEQNLNHDAMYWYRQDPGQGLRLIYYSQIVNDFQKGDIAEGYSVSREKKESFPLTVTSAQKNPTAFYLCASSIGWGTSGDSANTGELFFGEGSRLTVL.